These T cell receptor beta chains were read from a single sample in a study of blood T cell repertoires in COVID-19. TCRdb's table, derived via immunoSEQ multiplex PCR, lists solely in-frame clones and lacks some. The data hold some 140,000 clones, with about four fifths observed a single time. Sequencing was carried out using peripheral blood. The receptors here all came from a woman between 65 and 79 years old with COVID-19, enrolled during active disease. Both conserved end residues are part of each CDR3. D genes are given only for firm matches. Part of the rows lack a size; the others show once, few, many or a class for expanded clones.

TGTGCCAGCAGCATCCTAGGGGGGGCTCTGACTGAAGCTTTCTTT	CASSILGGALTEAFF	NA	NA	TRBV6-5	TRBJ1-1
TGCGCCAGCAGCAGGAGCGGTGGAAGCACAGATACGCAGTATTTT	CASSRSGGSTDTQYF	NA	once	TRBV5-1	TRBJ2-3
TGTGCCAGCAGCCAAATCGGGGGGGCCCCCTACAATGAGCAGTTCTTC	CASSQIGGAPYNEQFF	TRBD2	NA	TRBV14	TRBJ2-1
TGTGCCACCAGTGATCCCGACACGGACAATCAGCCCCAGCATTTT	CATSDPDTDNQPQHF	NA	NA	TRBV24-1	TRBJ1-5
TGCGCCAGCACCAAGGACAGGGGTAGCACAGATACGCAGTATTTT	CASTKDRGSTDTQYF	TRBD1	NA	TRBV5-1	TRBJ2-3
TGTGCCAGCAGCCAAGAAGGCATGGGGGCATATGGCTACACCTTC	CASSQEGMGAYGYTF	NA	NA	TRBV14	TRBJ1-2
TGTGCCAGCAGTTTGGAATATCCAGGGGCCAGGACTGAAGCTTTCTTT	CASSLEYPGARTEAFF	NA	NA	TRBV27	TRBJ1-1
TGCGCCAGCAGTGAGAGGACAGGGGTTCCCTACGAGCAGTACTTC	CASSERTGVPYEQYF	TRBD1	NA	TRBV10-2	TRBJ2-7
TGTGCCAGCAGCGGCCCTCGGGACAACCTCCGGGGCTACACCTTC	CASSGPRDNLRGYTF	NA	NA	TRBV7-9	TRBJ1-2
TGTGCCAGCAGTTTCCCCGGACAGGGGCGACAGTTCTTC	CASSFPGQGRQFF	TRBD1	NA	TRBV27	TRBJ2-1
TGTGCCAGCAGCTTACGTGACAGCGGGGAGCTGTTTTTT	CASSLRDSGELFF	NA	NA	TRBV7-9	TRBJ2-2
TGTGCCAGCAGCCCACAGGGATCGGGAAATTCACCCCTCCACTTT	CASSPQGSGNSPLHF	NA	NA	TRBV3-1/TRBV3-2	TRBJ1-6
TGTGCCAGCAGCTTAGTAGCGGCGGATACGCAGTATTTT	CASSLVAADTQYF	NA	NA	TRBV7-2	TRBJ2-3
TGTGCCAGCAGCCCAGGGACAGGCGGGTTGGTCGGCAATCAGCCCCAGCATTTT	CASSPGTGGLVGNQPQHF	TRBD1	NA	TRBV28	TRBJ1-5
TGTGCCAGCCGGCCTAGCGGGGGGGCTTTTTTCTTC	CASRPSGGAFFF	TRBD2	NA	TRBV27	TRBJ2-1
TGTGCCAGCAGCCAAGTTACTAGCGGGGGGACCAGCTCCTACAATGAGCAGTTCTTC	CASSQVTSGGTSSYNEQFF	TRBD2	NA	TRBV4-2	TRBJ2-1
TGTGCCATCAGTGAGTCGGGGCGGGGCTATGGCTACACCTTC	CAISESGRGYGYTF	NA	NA	TRBV10-3	TRBJ1-2
TGTGCCAGCAGCACATCTGGACAGGGAGGCTATGGCTACACCTTC	CASSTSGQGGYGYTF	TRBD1	NA	TRBV5-6	TRBJ1-2
TGTGCCAGCAGACTCCCCGGGAACACTGAAGCTTTCTTT	CASRLPGNTEAFF	NA	few	TRBV12-3/TRBV12-4	TRBJ1-1
TGTGCCAGCAGCGCCACACAGGGGGCAGTTGGAAACACCATATATTTT	CASSATQGAVGNTIYF	TRBD1	NA	TRBV9	TRBJ1-3
TGTGCCAGTAGTATGCCCGGGGGGCGGGTCAATGAGCAGTTCTTC	CASSMPGGRVNEQFF	NA	NA	TRBV19	TRBJ2-1
TGTGCCAGCAGGACGGACTTAATGAACACTGAAGCTTTCTTT	CASRTDLMNTEAFF	NA	NA	TRBV6-5	TRBJ1-1
TGTGCCAGCAGCTTAGGTCAGGGCAGCAATCAGCCCCAGCATTTT	CASSLGQGSNQPQHF	NA	few	TRBV7-9	TRBJ1-5
TGTGCCAGCAGCGCAGGGACAGGGTGGAATTCACCCCTCCACTTT	CASSAGTGWNSPLHF	TRBD1	NA	TRBV5-8	TRBJ1-6
TGTGCCAGCAGCTTAGATCCTGGCAGGAATCAGCCCCAGCATTTT	CASSLDPGRNQPQHF	NA	NA	TRBV11-2	TRBJ1-5
TGCGCCAGCAGCGGCGGACAGGATAATGAAAAACTGTTTTTT	CASSGGQDNEKLFF	TRBD1	NA	TRBV5-1	TRBJ1-4
TGCGCCAGCAGCTCCCCCTCGGGGACTGGGGCCAACGTCCTGACTTTC	CASSSPSGTGANVLTF	NA	NA	TRBV5-1	TRBJ2-6
TGTGCCAGCAGCTTGGCGGGAGGGGAGACCCAGTACTTC	CASSLAGGETQYF	TRBD2	few	TRBV5-4	TRBJ2-5
TGTGCCAGCAGGGGGGCTAGCCAGGTCTACACTGAAGCTTTCTTT	CASRGASQVYTEAFF	NA	NA	TRBV13	TRBJ1-1